A single sample is the source of the 18 T cell receptor beta chains below, sequenced in a study of identical twins. TCRdb fed the 5' RACE reads into MiXCR, producing one record per CDR3 protein. The table shows hundreds of thousands of distinct CDR3 sequences, with over 8.5% occurring only once. This sample was also put to use in a study of yellow fever vaccine responses in identical twins.

Sequenced: PBMCs. The receptors shown here come from a woman aged 18-35 years in good health.

This clonotype was counted a few times. The chain carries TRBV29-1 and TRBJ2-6; D is ambiguous. The CDR3 spans 16 residues. Trimming pared 3 bases from V and 0 bases from J, leaving 12 bases between. CDR1 and CDR2 (germline): SQVTM, ANQGSEA. The CDR3 DNA follows: TGCAGCGTTGATGGCAACCCGGACTCTGGGGCCAACGTCCTGACTTTC. Protein sequence: CSVDGNPDSGANVLTF.

This chain links TRBV20-1 with TRBJ2-3, with 15 bases aligning to TRBD2. The CDR3 extends over 16 amino acids. V dropped 5 bases and J dropped 3; count of bases not matched to a gene: 6. CDR1 is DFQATT, CDR2 SNEGSKA, per germline (reference sequence). In DNA form, the CDR3 reads TGCAGTGCTGGAGGGACTAGCGGGGGGATGACAGATACGCAGTATTTT. Translating gives CSAGGTSGGMTDTQYF.

The chain has TRBV7-8 and TRBJ2-1; possibly TRBD1 for D (6 bases). The germline gives CDR1 SGHVS, CDR2 FQNEAQ. The V end was cut by 5 bases, the J end by 4 bases, with 18 bases between. This CDR3 is built from 16 residues. In DNA form, the CDR3 reads TGTGCCAGCAGCCCACGGGGACATGCACCGTACAATGAGCAGTTCTTC. Translated, it gives CASSPRGHAPYNEQFF.

The V gene is TRBV20-1, the J gene TRBJ2-1, with D maybe TRBD2 (6 bases). The CDR3 length is 14 residues. Trimming removed 6 bases at V and 9 bases at J, with 21 bases between. In germline, CDR1 is DFQATT, CDR2 SNEGSKA (reference sequence). CDR3 nucleotides: TGCAGTGCCAGAAGGGCGGGATTTACCGGTGAGCAGTTCTTC. Protein: CSARRAGFTGEQFF.

This clonotype has at least ten counts. V is TRBV20-1 and J is TRBJ2-6; D is undetermined. Germline-derived CDR1 and CDR2 are DFQATT and SNEGSKA (reference sequence). CDR3 length: 14 amino acids. The V end lost 3 bases, the J end lost 2 bases, and 8 bases lay between the germline ends. The CDR3 sequence: CSASSGPGANVLTF. As DNA, the CDR3 is TGCAGTGCTAGTTCCGGGCCTGGGGCCAACGTCCTGACTTTC.

This clonotype has a handful of counts. This CDR3 is CAISEQGFSGANVLTF. The CDR3 nucleotides are TGTGCCATCAGTGAGCAAGGGTTCTCTGGGGCCAACGTCCTGACTTTC. The chain has TRBV10-3 and TRBJ2-6; D is ambiguous. The V gene lost 2 bases and the J gene lost 0 bases, with 8 bases spanning the gap. The CDR3 covers 16 residues. Germline V gives CDR1 ENHRY, CDR2 SYGVKD.

This clonotype was seen at least ten times. The chain uses TRBV3-1 and TRBJ2-3; 7 bases agree with TRBD2. CDR1 and CDR2 (germline): LGHDT, YNNKEL (reference sequence). The CDR3 is made up of 16 amino acids. The ends lost 3 bases at V and 2 bases at J; junction bases unmatched: 8. The CDR3 here is CASSHPGLADTDTQYF. The DNA of the CDR3 is TGTGCCAGCAGCCACCCGGGGCTAGCGGACACAGATACGCAGTATTTT.

This clonotype was seen only a few times. The V call is TRBV12-3 or TRBV12-4, the J call TRBJ2-6; D might be TRBD1 (6 bases). The CDR3 spans 16 residues. V was trimmed by 7 bases and J by 0 bases, leaving 13 bases between them. CDR3 amino acids: CASTRTASSGANVLTF. DNA of the CDR3: TGTGCCAGCACCCGGACAGCCTCCTCTGGGGCCAACGTCCTGACTTTC.

The chain couples TRBV29-1 to TRBJ2-2, with D hard to call. Trimming left V 4 bases short and J 1 base short, with 7 bases between. The CDR3 sequence is 13 residues long. Per germline, CDR1 SQVTM and CDR2 ANQGSEA. The CDR3 here is CSVVGRNTGELFF. The CDR3 region has the DNA TGCAGCGTTGTAGGCAGGAACACCGGGGAGCTGTTTTTT.

The chain uses TRBV20-1 and TRBJ2-7, with 8 bases that match TRBD2. Germline trimming cut 1 base from V and 2 bases from J; bases unmatched to any gene: 7. Per germline, CDR1 DFQATT and CDR2 SNEGSKA (reference sequence). The CDR3 contains 15 residues. The CDR3: CSARVLREAPYEQYF. DNA of the CDR3: TGCAGTGCTAGAGTGTTGCGGGAGGCTCCCTACGAGCAGTACTTC.

This clonotype has a handful of counts. This chain links TRBV3-1 with TRBJ1-4, with 7 bases fitting TRBD1. Looked up from germline, CDR1 is LGHDT and CDR2 is YNNKEL (reference sequence). With 0 bases clipped from V and 4 bases from J, the junction kept 8 bases outside the gene matches. The CDR3 runs to 17 residues. The CDR3 coding sequence is TGTGCCAGCAGCCAAGAACAGGTGGGACAGTTTAATGAAAAACTGTTTTTT. This codes for CASSQEQVGQFNEKLFF.

In its sample, this clonotype was seen a few times. The chain carries TRBV5-6 and TRBJ2-1; D is possibly TRBD2 (6 bases). Germline V lookup: CDR1 SGHDT, CDR2 YYEEEE. This CDR3 spans 13 amino acids. Trimming pared 0 bases from V and 8 bases from J, leaving 9 bases between. The CDR3 loop is CASSLVGGDEQFF. In DNA form, the CDR3 reads TGTGCCAGCAGCTTGGTCGGGGGAGATGAGCAGTTCTTC.

A word on this clonotype: A much larger clonotype is one base distant, so this may be a read error. The chain couples TRBV14 to TRBJ2-7; TRBD2 agrees at 7 bases. Germline V gene lookup returns CDR1 SGHDN and CDR2 FVKESK. There are 16 residues in the CDR3. V lost 1 base and J lost 7; bases outside the gene matches: 13. CDR3 nucleotides: TGTGCCAGCAGCCAAGTTGGGACTATCGGGAGAAAAGAGCAGTACTTC. Its protein product is CASSQVGTIGRKEQYF. The complete variable domain, with remaining parts taken from reference TRBV14 and TRBJ2-7, reads EAGVTQFPSHSVIEKGQTVTLRCDPISGHDNLYWYRRVMGKEIKFLLHFVKESKQDESGMPNNRFLAERTGGTYSTLKVQPAELEDSGVYFCASSQVGTIGRKEQYFGPGTRLTVT.

The chain combines TRBV6-2 or TRBV6-3 with TRBJ2-1; D perhaps matches TRBD2 (6 bases). V was cut by 5 bases and J by 9 bases, with 23 bases left in between. Germline CDR1 MNHEY, CDR2 SVGEGT. The CDR3 loop spans 16 amino acids. The CDR3 region has the DNA TGTGCCAGCAGTCGACCCCGGGACTCCGGTCCTCTTGAGCAGTTCTTC. It yields the protein CASSRPRDSGPLEQFF.

This rearrangement joins TRBV27 to TRBJ2-7; no definite D call. Trimming left V 0 bases short and J 3 bases short, with 6 bases between. This CDR3 spans 13 amino acids. Germline CDR1 MNHEY, CDR2 SMNVEV (reference sequence). CDR3 sequence (DNA): TGTGCCAGCAGTTTATCTGACTTCTACGAGCAGTACTTC. Translated, it gives CASSLSDFYEQYF.

This clonotype has just a few counts. DNA for the CDR3: TGCAGTGCTAAGGACCCACCCTATGGCTACACCTTC. Translation gives CSAKDPPYGYTF. V and J are TRBV20-1 and TRBJ1-2; no definite D call. The germline V gene has CDR1 DFQATT and CDR2 SNEGSKA (reference sequence). Deletions cut 4 bases from V and 4 bases from J, with 10 bases between. The CDR3 contains 12 residues.

At least ten counts were recorded for this clonotype. The V and J genes are TRBV29-1 and TRBJ2-7; 9 positions match TRBD1. The trim removed 4 bases at V and 0 bases at J, leaving 4 bases unmatched. Per germline, CDR1 SQVTM and CDR2 ANQGSEA. The CDR3 sequence is 14 residues long. CDR3: CSVGGTGISYEQYF. CDR3 sequence (DNA): TGCAGCGTTGGAGGGACAGGGATCTCCTACGAGCAGTACTTC.

The CDR3 is CASSVAPTGAYEQYF. The DNA for the CDR3 is TGTGCCAGCAGCGTAGCCCCGACAGGGGCCTACGAGCAGTACTTC. The chain combines TRBV9 with TRBJ2-7; 8 bases are a match to TRBD1. The CDR3 is made up of 15 amino acids. The V gene's germline CDR1 is SGDLS and CDR2 YYNGEE. V gave up 0 bases and J gave up 2 bases; unmatched junction bases: 4.